A selection of T cell receptor beta chains follows, all from one sample in a study of Ad26.COV2.S vaccination and SARS-CoV-2 variants. Libraries were prepared by immunoSEQ multiplex PCR; TCRdb keeps only in-frame clonotypes and omits some of them. The data hold approximately 300,000 clones, with 70% to 90% observed a single time. The input for sequencing was peripheral blood, taken in a trial of Ad26.COV2.S vaccine versus placebo. These receptors all stem from a person between 18 and 59 years old who received the Ad26.COV2.S COVID-19 vaccine or a placebo. Each CDR3 is given with its conserved first and last residue. The D gene is left open where the match is weak. Clone size appears in some rows only: once, few, many, or a class for an expanded clone.

clone_size d_call j_call v_call cdr3_nt cdr3_aa
. TRBD1 TRBJ2-7 TRBV5-4 TGTGCCAGCAGCCGGGACAGGGACGGCGAGCAGTACTTC CASSRDRDGEQYF
. TRBD2 TRBJ2-1 TRBV4-2 TGTGCCAGCAGCCAGCCGGGGGGTGGGTACAATGAGCAGTTCTTC CASSQPGGGYNEQFF
. TRBD2 TRBJ2-5 TRBV29-1 TGCAGCGTGGCCGGGGCCGGGGGGCAAGAGACCCAGTACTTC CSVAGAGGQETQYF
. . TRBJ2-3 TRBV20-1 TGCAGTGCACAACTCGGAGATACGCAGTATTTT CSAQLGDTQYF
. TRBD1 TRBJ1-3 TRBV6-1 TGTGCCAGCAGTGAAACAGGGGTCCTCTCTGGAAACACCATATATTTT CASSETGVLSGNTIYF
. . TRBJ1-5 TRBV19 TGTGCCAGTAGTCCGTTGAGCGGTCAGCCCCAGCATTTT CASSPLSGQPQHF
. . TRBJ1-6 TRBV30 TGTGCCTGGAGGCCGCGGGGAACTCACCGATCCCCCCTCCACTTT CAWRPRGTHRSPLHF
once . TRBJ2-7 TRBV19 TGTGCCAGTAGAGGGGCAGGGAACCACGAGCAGTACTTC CASRGAGNHEQYF
. . TRBJ1-2 TRBV28 TGTGCCAGCACCCTAGGAGGGAATAGGGGCTACACCTTC CASTLGGNRGYTF
. TRBD1 TRBJ2-3 TRBV2 TGTGCCAGTTGGGGGCCAGGGGGTAACACAGATACGCAGTATTTT CASWGPGGNTDTQYF
. . TRBJ2-5 TRBV7-3 TGTGCCAGCAGCTTAATAGCAGGGGCTGGGGAGACCCAGTACTTC CASSLIAGAGETQYF
. TRBD1 TRBJ2-5 TRBV7-3 TGTGCCAGCAGCTTAACTGCCGGGACAGGGGGATCTGGGACCCAGTACTTC CASSLTAGTGGSGTQYF
. . TRBJ2-6 TRBV6-5 TGTGCCAGCAGTTACTCGATTGGGACTGGGGCCAACGTCCTGACTTTC CASSYSIGTGANVLTF
. . TRBJ2-5 TRBV7-3 TGTGCCAGCAGCTTAGGGCATAACCAAGAGACCCAGTACTTC CASSLGHNQETQYF
. . TRBJ2-7 TRBV27 TGTGCCAGCAAATTGGCGCCAGCCTACGAGCAGTACTTC CASKLAPAYEQYF
. . TRBJ1-5 TRBV6-1 TGTGCCAGCAGTGAATGGGCAGGTTATAGCAATCAGCCCCAGCATTTT CASSEWAGYSNQPQHF
once TRBD1 TRBJ2-7 TRBV7-2 TGTGCCAGCAGCTCAGACAGGGGAATCTACGAGCAGTACTTC CASSSDRGIYEQYF
. . TRBJ1-4 TRBV11-2 TGTGCCAGCAGCTTACTATCACGAGCCTTTGCAACTAATGAAAAACTGTTTTTT CASSLLSRAFATNEKLFF
. . TRBJ1-2 TRBV28 TGTGCCAGCAGTTTCAATACAGAATACGAGTGGAATGGCTACACCTTC CASSFNTEYEWNGYTF
. . TRBJ1-1 TRBV11-2 TGTGCCAGCAGCTTAGCCGGGTTGAACACTGAAGCTTTCTTT CASSLAGLNTEAFF
. . TRBJ2-6 TRBV28 TGTGCCAGCGTGGCCGAGGGAGCTGGGGCCAACGTCCTGACTTTC CASVAEGAGANVLTF
. . TRBJ1-2 TRBV6-5 TGTGCCAGCAGTTACTCAGCCATCTTGGAAGGCTACACCTTC CASSYSAILEGYTF
. TRBD1 TRBJ1-4 TRBV4-1 TGCGCCAGCAGCCTTGACAGGGCAACCGAAAAACTGTTTTTT CASSLDRATEKLFF
. TRBD1 TRBJ2-7 TRBV29-1 TGCAGCGTTGGGACAGGGAGCGAGCAGTACTTC CSVGTGSEQYF
. . TRBJ2-2 TRBV5-1 TGCGCCAGCAGCTTGGCGAGCACCCTGAACACCGGGGAGCTGTTTTTT CASSLASTLNTGELFF
few . TRBJ1-1 TRBV2 TGTGCCAGCAGCACTAGGGGAACGGGGGCTTTCTTT CASSTRGTGAFF
once . TRBJ2-5 TRBV11-1 TGTGCCAGCAGCTTAGTCAGGGGTATCGGTGAGACCCAGTACTTC CASSLVRGIGETQYF
once TRBD1 TRBJ2-6 TRBV7-8 TGTTCAACAGGGGGAGGCGCCGGGGCCAACGTCCTGACTTTC CSTGGGAGANVLTF
. TRBD2 TRBJ2-7 TRBV12-3/TRBV12-4 TGTGCCAGCAGAAGGGAGGGCGAGCAGTACTTC CASRREGEQYF
. . TRBJ2-1 TRBV27 TGTGCCAGCACCAAACAAGAATTCAGGGGATCGGGTAACAATGAGCAGTTCTTC CASTKQEFRGSGNNEQFF
. TRBD1 TRBJ2-2 TRBV24-1 TGTGCCACCAGTGATTTGGACAGGGTGGGCACCGGGGAGCTGTTTTTT CATSDLDRVGTGELFF
. . TRBJ2-1 TRBV2 TGTGCCAGCAGTGAGGGCAGAGGATACAATGAGCAGTTCTTC CASSEGRGYNEQFF
. . TRBJ2-3 TRBV6-4 TGTGCCAGCAGTGAGGTGGGGGTAGGAGGAGGAGATACGCAGTATTTT CASSEVGVGGGDTQYF
. . TRBJ1-1 TRBV29-1 TGCAGCGTTGAAGTAGGGATTAACACTGAAGCTTTCTTT CSVEVGINTEAFF
. TRBD1 TRBJ1-5 TRBV20-1 TGCAGTGCTAGTCCTACAGGACAGGCGAATCAGCCCCAGCATTTT CSASPTGQANQPQHF
. . TRBJ2-1 TRBV14 TGTGCCAGCAGCCAAGTGGGTGGGGGTTATTTCAATGAGCAGTTCTTC CASSQVGGGYFNEQFF
. TRBD2 TRBJ2-7 TRBV5-1 TGCGCCAGCAGCCTATCCTGGACTAGCGGGGGGAACGAGCAGTACTTC CASSLSWTSGGNEQYF
few . TRBJ1-6 TRBV5-1 TGCGCCAGCAGCTTGGAGCAGGGCTTCTCACCCCTCCACTTT CASSLEQGFSPLHF
many . TRBJ2-7 TRBV5-1 TGCGCCAGCAGCTTGGGACCTCGCGAGCAGTACTTC CASSLGPREQYF
. . TRBJ1-1 TRBV18 TGTGCCAGCTCACAAGACAGGCTATTATTTTGGAGCACTGAAGCTTTCTTT CASSQDRLLFWSTEAFF
. TRBD2 TRBJ2-1 TRBV11-2 TGTGCCAGCAGCTCACTAGCGGGGGTTAATGAGCAGTTCTTC CASSSLAGVNEQFF
. . TRBJ1-2 TRBV30 TGTGCCTGGAGTGGGGGAAACTATGGCTACACCTTC CAWSGGNYGYTF
. . TRBJ1-6 TRBV2 TGTGCCAGCAGTGAATATGGGAATCAAAATTCACCCCTCCACTTT CASSEYGNQNSPLHF
. . TRBJ2-3 TRBV3-1/TRBV3-2 TGTGCCAGCAGCCACTCCACAGATACGCAGTATTTT CASSHSTDTQYF
. . TRBJ2-7 TRBV21-1 TGTGCCAGCAGCGAACGACAGGGGCACCCTCCCTCACCTAGGCAGTACTTC CASSERQGHPPSPRQYF